The clone carrying this T cell receptor beta chain has just one count. Its antigen is undetermined. Use of 60 Vbeta and 13 Jbeta primers characterized the PCR. As processed by the authors: A follow-up analysis tallied 70 million to 80 million unique TCR beta chains, roughly 9.9 million shared. Produced via immunoSEQ multiplex PCR; TCRdb's table is partial and in-frame only. V and J calls and clone size are as listed in that table; D and trimming were resolved from the DNA. Found here are about 150,000 clones, about 72% of them singletons; the top ten hold 3.5% to 5%. This record comes from a study of cytomegalovirus exposure and HLA in healthy donors. Regarding the study as a whole: The study labeled fewer than 200 TCR beta chains cytomegalovirus-associated.

The CDR3 spans 16 residues. V was pared by 4 bases and J by 2 bases, with 17 bases between. Germline CDR1 is SGHNT and CDR2 is YENEEA. The chain carries TRBV11-3 and TRBJ1-1; TRBD1 might be the D (5 bases). Sequences were obtained from PBMCs. The receptor comes from a man aged 60 to 69 in good health and CMV-seronegative. The CDR3 region has the DNA TGTGCCAGCAGCTCAGGGAAGGGCTGGGGAAACACTGAAGCTTTCTTT. Protein: CASSSGKGWGNTEAFF.